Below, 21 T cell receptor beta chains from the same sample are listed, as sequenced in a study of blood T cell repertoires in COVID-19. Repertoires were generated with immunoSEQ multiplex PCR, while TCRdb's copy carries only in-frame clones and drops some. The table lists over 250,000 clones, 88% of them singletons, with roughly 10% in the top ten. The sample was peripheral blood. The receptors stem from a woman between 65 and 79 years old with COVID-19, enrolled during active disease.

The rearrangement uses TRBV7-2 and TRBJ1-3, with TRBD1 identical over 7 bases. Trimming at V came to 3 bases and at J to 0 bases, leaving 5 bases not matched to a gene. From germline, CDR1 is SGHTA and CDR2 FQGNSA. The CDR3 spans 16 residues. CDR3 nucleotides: TGTGCCAGCAGCTTGGTCGGACAGGACTCTGGAAACACCATATATTTT. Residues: CASSLVGQDSGNTIYF.

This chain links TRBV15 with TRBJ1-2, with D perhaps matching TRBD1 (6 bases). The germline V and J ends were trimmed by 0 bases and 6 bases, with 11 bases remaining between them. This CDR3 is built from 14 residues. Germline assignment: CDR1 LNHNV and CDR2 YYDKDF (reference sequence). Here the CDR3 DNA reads TGTGCCACCAGCAGAGATCGCAGGGGTGATGGCTACACCTTC. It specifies CATSRDRRGDGYTF.

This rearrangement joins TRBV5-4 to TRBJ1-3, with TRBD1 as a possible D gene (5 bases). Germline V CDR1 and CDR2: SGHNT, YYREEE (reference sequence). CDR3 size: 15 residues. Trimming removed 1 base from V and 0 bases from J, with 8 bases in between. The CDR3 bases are TGTGCCAGCAGCTTGCAGGGAAGCTCTGGAAACACCATATATTTT. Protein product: CASSLQGSSGNTIYF.

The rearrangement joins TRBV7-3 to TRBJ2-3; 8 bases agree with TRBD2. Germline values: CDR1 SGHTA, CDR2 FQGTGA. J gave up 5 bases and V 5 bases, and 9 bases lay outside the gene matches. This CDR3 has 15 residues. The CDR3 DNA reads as TGTGCCAGCAGCGCTTCCGGGACTAGTCTAGATACGCAGTATTTT. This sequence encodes CASSASGTSLDTQYF.

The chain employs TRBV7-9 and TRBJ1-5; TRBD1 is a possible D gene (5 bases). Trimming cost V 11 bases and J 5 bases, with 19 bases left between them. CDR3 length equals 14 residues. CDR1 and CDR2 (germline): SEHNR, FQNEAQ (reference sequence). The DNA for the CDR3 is TGTGCCGGGCAGAGCGGGGCCCTAGATCAGCCCCAGCATTTT. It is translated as CAGQSGALDQPQHF.

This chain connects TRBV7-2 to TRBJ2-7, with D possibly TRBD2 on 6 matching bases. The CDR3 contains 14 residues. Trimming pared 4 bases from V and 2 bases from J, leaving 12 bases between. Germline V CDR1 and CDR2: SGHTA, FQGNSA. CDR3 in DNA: TGTGCCAGCAGCTCTTCATGGGGGGCCTACGAGCAGTACTTC. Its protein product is CASSSSWGAYEQYF. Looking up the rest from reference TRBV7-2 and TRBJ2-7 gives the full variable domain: GAGVSQSPSNKVTEKGKDVELRCDPISGHTALYWYRQSLGQGLEFLIYFQGNSAPDKSGLPSDRFSAERTGGSVSTLTIQRTQQEDSAVYLCASSSSWGAYEQYFGPGTRLTVT.

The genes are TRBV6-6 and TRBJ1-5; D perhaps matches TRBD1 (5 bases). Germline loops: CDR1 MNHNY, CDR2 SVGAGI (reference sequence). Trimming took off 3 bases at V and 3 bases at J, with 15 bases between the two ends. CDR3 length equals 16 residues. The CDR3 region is CASSYGQGLNNQPQHF. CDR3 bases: TGTGCCAGCAGTTATGGCCAGGGTTTAAACAATCAGCCCCAGCATTTT.

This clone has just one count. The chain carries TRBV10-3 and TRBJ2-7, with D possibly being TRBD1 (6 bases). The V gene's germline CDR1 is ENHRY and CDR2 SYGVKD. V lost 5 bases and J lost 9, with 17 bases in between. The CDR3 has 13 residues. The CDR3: CAISTDRPTRQYF. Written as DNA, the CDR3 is TGTGCCATCAGTACCGACAGGCCTACGAGGCAGTACTTC.

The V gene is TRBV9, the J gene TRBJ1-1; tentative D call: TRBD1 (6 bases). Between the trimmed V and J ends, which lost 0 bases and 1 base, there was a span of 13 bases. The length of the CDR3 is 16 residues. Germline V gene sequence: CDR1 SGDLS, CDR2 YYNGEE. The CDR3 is CASSVAVQGGNTEAFF. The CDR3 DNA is TGTGCCAGCAGCGTAGCTGTACAGGGCGGGAACACTGAAGCTTTCTTT.

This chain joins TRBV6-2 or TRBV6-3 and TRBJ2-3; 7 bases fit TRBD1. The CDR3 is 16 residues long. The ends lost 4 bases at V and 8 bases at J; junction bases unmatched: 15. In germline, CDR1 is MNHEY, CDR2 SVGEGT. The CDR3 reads CASSSVPGTVISTQYF. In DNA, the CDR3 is TGTGCCAGCAGTTCCGTCCCCGGGACAGTGATTAGTACGCAGTATTTT.

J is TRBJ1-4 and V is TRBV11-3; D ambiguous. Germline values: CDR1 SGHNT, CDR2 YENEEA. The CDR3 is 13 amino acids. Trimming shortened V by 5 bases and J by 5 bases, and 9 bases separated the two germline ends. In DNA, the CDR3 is TGTGCCAGCAGCAACGAGAGGAATGAAAAACTGTTTTTT. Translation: CASSNERNEKLFF.

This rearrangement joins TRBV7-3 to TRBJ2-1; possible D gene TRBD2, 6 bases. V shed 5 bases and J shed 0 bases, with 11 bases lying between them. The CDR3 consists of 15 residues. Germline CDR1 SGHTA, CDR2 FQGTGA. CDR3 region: CASSISGDSYNEQFF. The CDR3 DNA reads TGTGCCAGCAGCATATCGGGGGACTCCTACAATGAGCAGTTCTTC.

Written as DNA, the CDR3 is TGTGCCAGCAGCTTAAATGTTCTAGCGGAGAATGAGCAGTTCTTC. This encodes CASSLNVLAENEQFF. V is TRBV7-9 and J is TRBJ2-1; 7 bases fit TRBD2. This CDR3 comprises 15 residues. The germline CDR1 and CDR2 sequences are SEHNR and FQNEAQ (reference sequence). After removal of 2 bases from V and 7 bases from J, the junction contained 8 bases not matched to a gene.

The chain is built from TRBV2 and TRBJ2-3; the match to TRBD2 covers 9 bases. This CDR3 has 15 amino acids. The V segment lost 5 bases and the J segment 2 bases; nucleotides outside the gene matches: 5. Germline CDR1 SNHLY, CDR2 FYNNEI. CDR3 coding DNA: TGTGCCAGCAGTCGGACTAGCGTGAACACAGATACGCAGTATTTT. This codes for CASSRTSVNTDTQYF.

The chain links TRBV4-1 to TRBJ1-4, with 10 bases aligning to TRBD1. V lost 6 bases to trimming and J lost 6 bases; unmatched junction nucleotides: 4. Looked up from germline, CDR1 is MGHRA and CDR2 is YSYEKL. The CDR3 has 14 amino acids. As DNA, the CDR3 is TGCGCCAGCAGGCGGACAGGGGGAGATGAAAAACTGTTTTTT. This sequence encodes CASRRTGGDEKLFF.

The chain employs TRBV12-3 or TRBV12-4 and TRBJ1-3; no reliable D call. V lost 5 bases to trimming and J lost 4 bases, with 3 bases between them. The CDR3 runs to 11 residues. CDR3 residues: CASSIGNTIYF. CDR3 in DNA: TGTGCCAGCAGTATAGGAAACACCATATATTTT.

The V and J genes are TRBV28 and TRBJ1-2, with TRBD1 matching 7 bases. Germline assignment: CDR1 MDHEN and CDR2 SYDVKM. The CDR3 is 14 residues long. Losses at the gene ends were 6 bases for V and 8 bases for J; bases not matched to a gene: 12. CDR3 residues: CASRFSRGPGGYTF. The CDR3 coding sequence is TGTGCCAGCAGATTTTCTAGGGGGCCGGGAGGCTACACCTTC.

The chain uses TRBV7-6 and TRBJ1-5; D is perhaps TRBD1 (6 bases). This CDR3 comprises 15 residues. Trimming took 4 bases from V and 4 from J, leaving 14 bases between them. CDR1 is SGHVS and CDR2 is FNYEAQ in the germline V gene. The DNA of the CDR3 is TGTGCCAGCAGCTCGACCCAGGGGCGGAATCAGCCCCAGCATTTT. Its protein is CASSSTQGRNQPQHF.

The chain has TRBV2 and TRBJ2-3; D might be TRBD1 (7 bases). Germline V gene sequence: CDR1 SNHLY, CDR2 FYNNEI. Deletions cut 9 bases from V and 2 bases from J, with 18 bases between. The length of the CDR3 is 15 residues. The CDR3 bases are TGTGCCAGAGAAAGGGCGGGACAGCACACAGATACGCAGTATTTT. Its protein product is CARERAGQHTDTQYF.

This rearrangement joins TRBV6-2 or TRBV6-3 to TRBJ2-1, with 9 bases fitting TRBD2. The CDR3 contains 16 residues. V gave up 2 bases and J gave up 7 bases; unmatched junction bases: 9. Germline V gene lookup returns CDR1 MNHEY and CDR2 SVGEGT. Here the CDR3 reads CASSYLPGLAMNEQFF. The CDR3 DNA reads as TGTGCCAGCAGTTACCTCCCTGGACTAGCGATGAATGAGCAGTTCTTC.

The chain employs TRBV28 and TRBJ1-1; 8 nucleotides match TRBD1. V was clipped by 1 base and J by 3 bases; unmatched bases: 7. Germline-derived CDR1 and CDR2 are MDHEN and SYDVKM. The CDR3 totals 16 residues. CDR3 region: CASSLLGVQGDTEAFF. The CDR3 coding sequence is TGTGCCAGCAGTTTATTGGGGGTACAGGGGGACACTGAAGCTTTCTTT.